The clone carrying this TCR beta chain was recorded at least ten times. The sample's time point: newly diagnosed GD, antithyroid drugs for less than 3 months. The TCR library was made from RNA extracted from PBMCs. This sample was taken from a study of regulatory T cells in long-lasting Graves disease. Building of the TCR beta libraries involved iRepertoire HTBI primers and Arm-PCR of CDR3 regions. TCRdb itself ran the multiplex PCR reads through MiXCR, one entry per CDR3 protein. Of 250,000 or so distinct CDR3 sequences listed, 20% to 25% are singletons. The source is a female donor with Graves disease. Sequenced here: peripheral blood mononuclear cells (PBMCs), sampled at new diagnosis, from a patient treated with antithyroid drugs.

CDR3 bases: TGTGCCAGCAGCCAAGCCCGATATAACCAGTACTTC. This gives the protein CASSQARYNQYF. V and J are TRBV3-1 and TRBJ2-5; D is ambiguous. The CDR3 length is 12 residues. Trimming took off 1 base at V and 10 bases at J, with 10 bases between the two ends. Germline lookup yields CDR1 LGHDT and CDR2 YNNKEL (reference sequence).